A selection of T cell receptor beta chains follows, all from one sample in a study of beta chain features in type 1 diabetes. Method: immunoSEQ multiplex PCR; TCRdb's copy keeps in-frame clones and lacks some. The data contain 95,000 to 110,000 clones, under 30% of them seen just once; the ten biggest clones take up around 0.5%. The specimen was central memory CD4+ T cells from blood. These TCRs come from a woman younger than 35 with type 1 diabetes. CDR3s include the opening cysteine and the closing phenylalanine or tryptophan.

CDR3aa: CASSFGGGGEKLFF
j_gene: TRBJ1-4
v_gene: TRBV5-4

CDR3aa: CASRPGFSGNTIYF
j_gene: TRBJ1-3
v_gene: TRBV7-9

CDR3aa: CASIKGAEGTEAFF
j_gene: TRBJ1-1
v_gene: TRBV5-1

CDR3aa: CASSGEGGTDTYEQYF
j_gene: TRBJ2-7
v_gene: TRBV25-1

CDR3aa: CASSASPANYGYTF
j_gene: TRBJ1-2
v_gene: TRBV6-6

CDR3aa: CATSRDSPRDRGMYEQFF
j_gene: TRBJ2-1
v_gene: TRBV15

CDR3aa: CASSPHSTNEQFF
j_gene: TRBJ2-1
v_gene: TRBV28

CDR3aa: CASSPQGTSEASQFF
j_gene: TRBJ2-1
v_gene: TRBV5-1

CDR3aa: CASSRNPIAGGRGKETQYF
j_gene: TRBJ2-5
v_gene: TRBV7-8

CDR3aa: CASSLTLAYNEQFF
j_gene: TRBJ2-1
v_gene: TRBV11-3

CDR3aa: CAIKGQIADTGELFF
j_gene: TRBJ2-2
v_gene: TRBV10-3

CDR3aa: CASSLQMGQSYNEQFF
j_gene: TRBJ2-1
v_gene: TRBV11-2

CDR3aa: CASSYQGLTKNIQYF
j_gene: TRBJ2-4
v_gene: TRBV7-2

CDR3aa: CASSAAGLATQYF
j_gene: TRBJ2-3
v_gene: TRBV11-2

CDR3aa: CASSLGQDNYGYTF
j_gene: TRBJ1-2
v_gene: TRBV18

CDR3aa: CASSPGTKATQYF
j_gene: TRBJ2-5
v_gene: TRBV19

CDR3aa: CASSQEGPNTGELFF
j_gene: TRBJ2-2
v_gene: TRBV4-1

CDR3aa: CASSGAAMGGTQYF
j_gene: TRBJ2-5
v_gene: TRBV2

CDR3aa: CASSYDGTNTGELFF
j_gene: TRBJ2-2
v_gene: TRBV5-1

CDR3aa: CASKPREAGTDTQYF
j_gene: TRBJ2-3
v_gene: TRBV6-5

CDR3aa: CAWGGGGTETQYF
j_gene: TRBJ2-5
v_gene: TRBV30

CDR3aa: CASSSATNEKLFF
j_gene: TRBJ1-4
v_gene: TRBV7-9

CDR3aa: CASSLAGGKETQYF
j_gene: TRBJ2-5
v_gene: TRBV5-1

CDR3aa: CASSFPLLIRGSTDTQYF
j_gene: TRBJ2-3
v_gene: TRBV28

CDR3aa: CASSLVAASNQPQHF
j_gene: TRBJ1-5
v_gene: TRBV7-2

CDR3aa: CASSPGTGRTLQGELFF
j_gene: TRBJ2-2
v_gene: TRBV4-1

CDR3aa: CSVEGRGANYGYTF
j_gene: TRBJ1-2
v_gene: TRBV29-1

CDR3aa: CASSVGEAGSYNEQFF
j_gene: TRBJ2-1
v_gene: TRBV9

CDR3aa: CASSLTGGRTEAFF
j_gene: TRBJ1-1
v_gene: TRBV28

CDR3aa: CASSLSQGETQYF
j_gene: TRBJ2-5
v_gene: TRBV27

CDR3aa: CASSAGQGSYGYTF
j_gene: TRBJ1-2
v_gene: TRBV11-3

CDR3aa: CASSLRAEKGAKNIQYF
j_gene: TRBJ2-4
v_gene: TRBV19